Listed below are T cell receptor beta chains from one sample, sequenced in a study of cytomegalovirus exposure and HLA in healthy donors. Here immunoSEQ multiplex PCR was the method, and the copy in TCRdb shows in-frame clones only, minus some. Of about 140,000 clones detected, 73% appear once; the ten largest clones hold over 13%. Source material: PBMCs. The receptors derive from a human donor in good health. Both conserved end residues are part of each CDR3. The order of the fields is CDR3 length, D gene, clone size, V gene, J gene, CDR3 DNA, CDR3 protein. A D gene is named only where the DNA matches it firmly. Not every row has a clone size; where given, it reads once, few, many or a size class.

17,NA,NA,TRBV4-2,TRBJ2-1,TGTGCCAGCAGCCAAGACGATCTTTCCAGGGGCGGTAATGAGCAGTTCTTC,CASSQDDLSRGGNEQFF
15,NA,NA,TRBV4-1,TRBJ1-5,TGCGCCAGCAGCCATAGACAGTCGAGCAATCAGCCCCAGCATTTT,CASSHRQSSNQPQHF
14,NA,NA,TRBV5-1,TRBJ1-2,TGCGCCAGCAGCCTCCGGGGTAGTAGCTATGGCTACACCTTC,CASSLRGSSYGYTF
16,TRBD1,NA,TRBV7-6,TRBJ2-4,TGTGCCAGCAGCACTACAGGGGGAGGAACCAAAAACATTCAGTACTTC,CASSTTGGGTKNIQYF
16,NA,NA,TRBV5-8,TRBJ2-1,TGTGCCAGCAGTCCAGGGTCGCCAAGCTCCTACAATGAGCAGTTCTTC,CASSPGSPSSYNEQFF
12,NA,NA,TRBV29-1,TRBJ2-2,TGCAGCGCCTTAACGGGTCCCGGGGAGCTGTTTTTT,CSALTGPGELFF
13,TRBD1,NA,TRBV29-1,TRBJ1-1,TGCAGCGTTCAGGTCGACAGGGAGACTGAAGCTTTCTTT,CSVQVDRETEAFF
14,NA,NA,TRBV6-1,TRBJ1-1,TGTGCCAGCAGTGAACGAGGGGGGAACACTGAAGCTTTCTTT,CASSERGGNTEAFF
14,TRBD1,NA,TRBV7-9,TRBJ2-1,TGTGCCAGCAGCTTCGGGGACAGAGAGAATGAGCAGTTCTTC,CASSFGDRENEQFF
19,TRBD2,NA,TRBV5-1,TRBJ2-7,TGCGCCAGCAGCTTGGCCGAAATTGGACTAGCGGGGTATCCCTACGAGCAGTACTTC,CASSLAEIGLAGYPYEQYF
15,NA,once,TRBV7-3,TRBJ1-2,TGTGCCAGCAGCTTATCGGCAGGTTCTGGCTGTGGCTACACCTTC,CASSLSAGSGCGYTF
14,NA,NA,TRBV28,TRBJ2-2,TGTGCCAGCAGCCCGACTTTGAACACCGGGGAGCTGTTTTTT,CASSPTLNTGELFF
14,TRBD1,NA,TRBV18,TRBJ2-5,TGTGCCAGCTCCCCCCGGACAGGGTCGGAGACCCAGTACTTC,CASSPRTGSETQYF
14,NA,few,TRBV11-2,TRBJ1-6,TGTGCCAGCAGCCGCGACAGATATAATTCACCCCTCCACTTT,CASSRDRYNSPLHF
15,TRBD1,once,TRBV6-1,TRBJ1-2,TGTGCCAGCAGGGAGGGACAGGGGGATTGGTATGGCTACACCTTC,CASREGQGDWYGYTF
15,TRBD2,NA,TRBV6-5,TRBJ2-7,TGTGCCAGCACCACGACTAGCGGGGGGCCCTACGAGCAGTACTTC,CASTTTSGGPYEQYF
15,TRBD1,NA,TRBV7-2,TRBJ1-3,TGTGCCAGTATCGGGACAGGGAGCTCTGGAAACACCATATATTTT,CASIGTGSSGNTIYF
15,NA,NA,TRBV5-1,TRBJ2-3,TGCGCCAGCAGCTTGGGTCGGGGTGGCACAGATACGCAGTATTTT,CASSLGRGGTDTQYF
16,TRBD1,NA,TRBV11-3,TRBJ2-1,TGTGCCAGCGCTCAGGGGGGGGACAGGGGGTATGGTGAGCAGTTCTTC,CASAQGGDRGYGEQFF
16,TRBD1,NA,TRBV27,TRBJ2-7,TGTGCCAGCAGTTTACGCCAGGGACAGGGGGCCTACGAGCAGTACTTC,CASSLRQGQGAYEQYF
16,NA,NA,TRBV7-8,TRBJ1-2,TGTGCCAGCAGCTTCAGGAGCGACAGATCTAACTATGGCTACACCTTC,CASSFRSDRSNYGYTF
16,TRBD2,NA,TRBV5-1,TRBJ2-3,TGCGCCAGCAGCTTGACTAGCGGGGTATATACGGATACGCAGTATTTT,CASSLTSGVYTDTQYF
12,NA,NA,TRBV11-2,TRBJ2-3,TGTGCCAGCAGCTCCGGGGCAGATACGCAGTATTTT,CASSSGADTQYF
16,NA,NA,TRBV9,TRBJ2-3,TGTGCCAGCAGCGTTCGTCCCGGGACTCGGACAGATACGCAGTATTTT,CASSVRPGTRTDTQYF
15,TRBD1,NA,TRBV19,TRBJ1-2,TGTGCCAGTCGCCCCCAAACAGGGGAAGGCTATGGCTACACCTTC,CASRPQTGEGYGYTF
13,TRBD1,NA,TRBV14,TRBJ1-5,TGTGCCAGCAGCCAGAACAGGGGGCAGCCCCAGCATTTT,CASSQNRGQPQHF
16,NA,NA,TRBV9,TRBJ1-2,TGTGCCAGCAGCGTAGCTAGTGGTATTACTAACTATGGCTACACCTTC,CASSVASGITNYGYTF
13,NA,NA,TRBV14,TRBJ1-6,TGTGCCAGCAGGGACAACTATAATTCACCCCTCCACTTT,CASRDNYNSPLHF
13,NA,NA,TRBV18,TRBJ2-7,TGTGCCAGCTCACCCGCCCGCACAGGGGAGCAGTACTTC,CASSPARTGEQYF
15,TRBD1,NA,TRBV5-5,TRBJ2-3,TGTGCCAGCAGCTTGAGACAGGGCAGTGCAGATACGCAGTATTTT,CASSLRQGSADTQYF
13,NA,once,TRBV6-5,TRBJ1-2,TGTGCCAGCAGACCTCCTCAGCCGGGGGGCTACACCTTC,CASRPPQPGGYTF